This T cell receptor beta chain appears in the sequencing data of a study of regulatory T cells in long-lasting Graves disease. Trimming left V 4 bases short and J 0 bases short, with 12 bases between. The CDR3 runs 14 residues. In germline, CDR1 is SQVTM, CDR2 ANQGSEA. Time point in this sample: newly diagnosed GD, antithyroid drugs for less than 3 months. Construction of the TCR library relied on RNA isolated from PBMCs. This clonotype was counted only a few times. In building TCR beta libraries, iRepertoire HTBI primers were used together with Arm-PCR of CDR3 regions. Each CDR3 protein is one row after TCRdb ran MiXCR on the multiplex PCR reads. The sample records some 370,000 distinct CDR3 sequences, 12% being singletons. This sample was shared with a second study, whose subject was T cells in Graves' hyperthyroidism and ophthalmopathy.

The sequence came from a woman aged 18-35 years with Graves disease. J is TRBJ1-1 and V is TRBV29-1, with D possibly matching TRBD1 (6 bases). Sample: peripheral blood mononuclear cells (PBMCs), taken at new diagnosis, from a patient treated with antithyroid drugs. The CDR3 region has the DNA TGCAGCGTTGGAGGGGGTTTCATGAACACTGAAGCTTTCTTT. This gives the protein CSVGGGFMNTEAFF.